The 21 T cell receptor beta chains below were found in one sample sequenced in a study of blood T cell repertoires in COVID-19. Clones were read by immunoSEQ multiplex PCR, and TCRdb kept only the in-frame ones, dropping some. The sample has about 290,000 clones, around 86% seen once; the top ten hold 0.85% to 1%. Sequencing used peripheral blood. The source is a woman between 35 and 50 years old who had recovered from COVID-19.

The chain uses TRBV18 and TRBJ2-5; 7 nucleotides match TRBD1. The CDR3 runs to 15 residues. V lost 1 base and J lost 4; bases outside the gene matches: 6. Germline lookup yields CDR1 KGHSH and CDR2 LQKENI. The CDR3 here is CASSPLMTGLETQYF. The CDR3 DNA sequence: TGTGCCAGCTCACCACTTATGACAGGGCTAGAGACCCAGTACTTC.

The chain carries TRBV9 and TRBJ2-1, with 9 bases lining up with TRBD2. The CDR3 has 14 residues. Germline loops: CDR1 SGDLS, CDR2 YYNGEE. J lost 7 bases, V lost 4 bases, and 6 bases had no gene match. This chain's CDR3 is CASSPRGGWNEQFF. As DNA, the CDR3 is TGTGCCAGCAGCCCGCGGGGGGGCTGGAATGAGCAGTTCTTC.

This chain uses TRBV27 with TRBJ2-6, with D possibly matching TRBD1 (5 bases). The CDR3 consists of 13 residues. Germline V gene sequence: CDR1 MNHEY, CDR2 SMNVEV (reference sequence). The V end was cut by 2 bases, the J end by 8 bases, with 7 bases between. The CDR3: CASSLAGTNVLTF. The CDR3, as DNA: TGTGCCAGCAGTTTAGCAGGGACCAACGTCCTGACTTTC.

This clone was picked up a small number of times. The chain carries TRBV7-9 and TRBJ2-1, with 13 bases aligning to TRBD2. Germline trimming cut 9 bases from V and 9 bases from J; bases unmatched to any gene: 5. The CDR3 is 13 amino acids. From germline, CDR1 is SEHNR and CDR2 FQNEAQ (reference sequence). CDR3 in amino acids: CASRTSGSGEQFF. The CDR3 coding sequence is TGTGCCAGTAGGACTAGCGGGAGTGGTGAGCAGTTCTTC.

The genes are TRBV27 and TRBJ2-7, with TRBD1 matching over 9 bases. The CDR3 runs to 15 residues. V shed 6 bases, J shed 4 bases, and the junction held 10 bases outside the gene matches. The germline V gene has CDR1 MNHEY and CDR2 SMNVEV (reference sequence). The DNA of the CDR3 is TGTGCCAGCAGCTGGCTTGGAGACAGGGGGTACGAGCAGTACTTC. Residues: CASSWLGDRGYEQYF.

The J gene is TRBJ1-6, the V gene TRBV9, with 10 nucleotides matching TRBD1. This CDR3 has 15 residues. Germline V lookup: CDR1 SGDLS, CDR2 YYNGEE. Losses at the gene ends were 3 bases for V and 9 bases for J; bases not matched to a gene: 6. The DNA of the CDR3 is TGTGCCAGCAGCGGGGACAGGGGCGGTGTTTCACCCCTCCACTTT. Translated, it gives CASSGDRGGVSPLHF.

The chain couples TRBV14 to TRBJ2-7; 8 positions match TRBD2. CDR3 length: 17 residues. With V trimmed by 4 bases and J by 1 base, 12 bases remained unmatched. Germline lookup yields CDR1 SGHDN and CDR2 FVKESK. The CDR3 DNA follows: TGTGCCAGCAGCCCTAATCGCGGGGGGCGTCTTTCCTACGAGCAGTACTTC. It yields the protein CASSPNRGGRLSYEQYF. Full variable domain (missing parts from reference TRBV14 and TRBJ2-7): EAGVTQFPSHSVIEKGQTVTLRCDPISGHDNLYWYRRVMGKEIKFLLHFVKESKQDESGMPNNRFLAERTGGTYSTLKVQPAELEDSGVYFCASSPNRGGRLSYEQYFGPGTRLTVT.

The chain joins TRBV6-6 to TRBJ2-1; D is perhaps TRBD1 (5 bases). This CDR3 is built from 14 residues. The V gene lost 4 bases and the J gene lost 0 bases, with 7 bases spanning the gap. Germline V gene data show CDR1 as MNHNY and CDR2 as SVGAGI (reference sequence). The CDR3 sequence: CASSSQGSYNEQFF. CDR3 DNA: TGTGCCAGCAGTTCGCAGGGCTCCTACAATGAGCAGTTCTTC.

The chain recombines TRBV9 with TRBJ2-2, with TRBD2 identical over 10 bases. Germline V lookup: CDR1 SGDLS, CDR2 YYNGEE. The CDR3 spans 15 residues. V trimming: 3 bases; J trimming: 4 bases; junction bases outside the gene matches: 3. The CDR3 DNA sequence: TGTGCCAGCAGCGACACTAGCGGGGTCACCGGGGAGCTGTTTTTT. It is translated as CASSDTSGVTGELFF.

V is TRBV28 and J is TRBJ2-2; perhaps TRBD1 as D (5 bases). Trimming cost V 5 bases and J 1 base, with 14 bases left between them. Germline V CDR1 and CDR2: MDHEN, SYDVKM. The CDR3 consists of 16 residues. CDR3 amino acids: CASSPRTSRNTGELFF. CDR3 sequence (DNA): TGTGCCAGCAGTCCTCGGACATCTCGGAACACCGGGGAGCTGTTTTTT.

The chain recombines TRBV5-1 with TRBJ2-3; TRBD2 matches 14 bases. Germline V gene sequence: CDR1 SGHRS, CDR2 YFSETQ. After removal of 3 bases from V and 9 bases from J, the junction contained 18 bases not matched to a gene. The CDR3 consists of 19 residues. The CDR3 sequence: CASSSSIGTSGSGVGTQYF. The CDR3 bases are TGCGCCAGCAGCTCCTCAATCGGGACTAGCGGGAGTGGGGTTGGCACGCAGTATTTT.

The chain is built from TRBV29-1 and TRBJ2-2, with TRBD2 as a possible D gene (6 bases). V lost 6 bases to trimming and J lost 8 bases, with 16 bases between them. Germline-derived CDR1 and CDR2 are SQVTM and ANQGSEA. This CDR3 comprises 13 residues. This chain's CDR3 is CSVEGLIQGELFF. The CDR3 DNA sequence: TGCAGCGTGGAGGGACTTATCCAGGGGGAGCTGTTTTTT.

This clone was found once. The V and J genes are TRBV5-1 and TRBJ2-2; perhaps TRBD1 as D (5 bases). Germline V gene data show CDR1 as SGHRS and CDR2 as YFSETQ. The CDR3 consists of 14 residues. Deletions cut 1 base from V and 4 bases from J, with 8 bases between. This CDR3 is CASSLRGSTGELFF. Here the CDR3 DNA reads TGCGCCAGCAGCTTGAGGGGAAGCACCGGGGAGCTGTTTTTT.

The chain uses TRBV19 and TRBJ2-3, with 8 bases fitting TRBD2. The CDR3 totals 14 residues. Germline lookup yields CDR1 LNHDA and CDR2 SQIVND (reference sequence). The ends lost 8 bases at V and 5 bases at J; junction bases unmatched: 9. CDR3 nucleotides: TGTGCCAGTTCCCAAAGCGGGAGTATAGATACGCAGTATTTT. Translated: CASSQSGSIDTQYF.

This chain connects TRBV7-3 to TRBJ2-1; TRBD1 might be the D (8 bases). The ends were cut back, 8 bases at V and 8 bases at J, with 28 bases in the middle. The CDR3 contains 17 residues. Germline CDR1 SGHTA, CDR2 FQGTGA. The CDR3: CASGLGRGRGQADEQFF. The CDR3 DNA is TGTGCCAGCGGACTAGGCCGGGGCAGGGGGCAGGCGGATGAGCAGTTCTTC.

The chain is built from TRBV19 and TRBJ2-2; D call uncertain. The CDR3 is made up of 11 amino acids. V dropped 8 bases and J dropped 1 base, with 2 bases sitting between them. Germline V lookup: CDR1 LNHDA, CDR2 SQIVND (reference sequence). The CDR3 spells CASRNTGELFF. The CDR3 region has the DNA TGTGCCAGTCGGAACACCGGGGAGCTGTTTTTT.

The chain couples TRBV7-9 to TRBJ2-7; D is perhaps TRBD2 (6 bases). Germline V CDR1 and CDR2: SEHNR, FQNEAQ (reference sequence). Between the trimmed V and J ends, which lost 2 bases and 2 bases, there was a span of 10 bases. CDR3 size: 14 residues. In DNA form, the CDR3 reads TGTGCCAGCAGCTTACCGGGAGAGCCCTACGAGCAGTACTTC. Protein product: CASSLPGEPYEQYF.

The chain carries TRBV28 and TRBJ1-1; D may be TRBD1 (6 bases). The germline CDR1 and CDR2 sequences are MDHEN and SYDVKM. This CDR3 has 14 residues. V was shortened by 7 bases and J by 4 bases, with 16 bases between the two germline ends. In DNA form, the CDR3 reads TGTGCCAGCACCGGACAGAGAGAAGTCACTGAAGCTTTCTTT. It translates to CASTGQREVTEAFF.

This clone was detected only once. This chain links TRBV6-5 with TRBJ2-7, with TRBD2 matching 7 bases. Germline CDR1 is MNHEY and CDR2 is SVGAGI. The CDR3 is 14 amino acids. Trimming cost V 9 bases and J 6 bases; bases outside gene matches: 14. Here the CDR3 DNA reads TGTGCCAGTAGACTGGGGGGGAATGATGGCGAGCAGTACTTC. Translating gives CASRLGGNDGEQYF.

The CDR3 DNA follows: TGTGCCAGCAGCCAAGGGGGAGGGATTATGAACACTGAAGCTTTCTTT. Protein sequence: CASSQGGGIMNTEAFF. The V and J genes are TRBV4-2 and TRBJ1-1; D is undetermined. In germline, CDR1 is LGHNA, CDR2 YNFKEQ. V was shortened by 1 base and J by 0 bases, with 12 bases between the two germline ends. There are 16 residues in the CDR3.

This chain connects TRBV4-2 to TRBJ2-5; 9 bases agree with TRBD2. The CDR3 extends over 17 amino acids. Unmatched junction bases numbered 7, after V lost 0 bases and J lost 2 bases. Germline CDR1 and CDR2: LGHNA and YNFKEQ. The CDR3 spells CASSQEGGLARQETQYF. In DNA, the CDR3 is TGTGCCAGCAGCCAAGAGGGAGGACTAGCGCGACAAGAGACCCAGTACTTC.